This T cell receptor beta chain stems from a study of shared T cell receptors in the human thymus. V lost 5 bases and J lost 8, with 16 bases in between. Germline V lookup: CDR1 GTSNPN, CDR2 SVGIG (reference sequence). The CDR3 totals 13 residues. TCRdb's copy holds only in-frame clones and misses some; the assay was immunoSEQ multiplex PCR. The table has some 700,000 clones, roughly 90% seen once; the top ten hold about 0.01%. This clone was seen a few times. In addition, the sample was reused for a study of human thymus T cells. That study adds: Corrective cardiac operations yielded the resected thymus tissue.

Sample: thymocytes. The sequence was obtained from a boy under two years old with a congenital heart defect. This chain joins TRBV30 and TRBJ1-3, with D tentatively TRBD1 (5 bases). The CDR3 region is CAWEPDGGDTIYF. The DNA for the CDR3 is TGTGCCTGGGAGCCCGACGGAGGGGACACCATATATTTT. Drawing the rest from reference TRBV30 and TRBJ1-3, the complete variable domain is SQTIHQWPATLVQPVGSPLSLECTVEGTSNPNLYWYRQAAGRGLQLLFYSVGIGQISSEVPQNLSASRPQDRQFILSSKKLLLSDSGFYLCAWEPDGGDTIYFGEGSWLTVV.